One and the same sample provided the 16 T cell receptor beta chains below, sequenced in a study of CXCR3-negative and CXCR3-positive naive CD8 T cells. General observations from the study: CXCR3-positive naive cells carried more hydrophobic TRB CDR3s than CXCR3-negative ones.

Researchers prepared the TRB cDNA libraries using 5' RACE with UMI labels. From its re-call of the 5' RACE reads, TCRdb lists each CDR3 protein once, without DNA. Its clone listing holds just under 90,000 distinct CDR3 sequences. No antigens are known for them. The sample comprised naive CXCR3+ CD8+ T cells from blood. Subset reported: CD45RO-CCR7+CD27+CD95- naive CD8+ T cells expressing CXCR3 (TNR3+). Receptors were obtained from a human donor in good health. Some clones in this sample may be carry-over from other donors' samples.

The V and J genes are TRBV28 and TRBJ2-7. Germline V gene sequence: CDR1 MDHEN, CDR2 SYDVKM. This CDR3 region has 11 residues. The CDR3 is CASSIFGEQYF.

This rearrangement joins TRBV12-3 or TRBV12-4 to TRBJ2-3. The CDR3 runs 14 residues. This CDR3 reads CASSLALITDTQYF.

This sequence joins TRBV25-1 and TRBJ1-1; TCRdb selects TRBD1, and the lack of DNA leaves this call unchecked. CDR1 and CDR2 from the germline V gene are MGHDK and SYGVNS. The CDR3 has 16 residues. CDR3 protein: CASSEYYPRGQTEAFF. The entire variable domain, with the rest obtained from reference TRBV25-1 and TRBJ1-1, is as follows: EADIYQTPRYLVIGTGKKITLECSQTMGHDKMYWYQQDPGMELHLIHYSYGVNSTEKGDLSSESTVSRIRTEHFPLTLESARPSHTSQYLCASSEYYPRGQTEAFFGQGTRLTVV.

The CDR3 spells CSAPELESTDTQYF. The chain carries TRBV20-1 and TRBJ2-3; the D gene TCRdb calls, TRBD2, cannot be checked with no DNA. The CDR3 length is 14 residues. CDR1 DFQATT and CDR2 SNEGSKA come from the germline V gene (reference sequence).

The chain employs TRBV7-9 and TRBJ2-1; TCRdb selects TRBD1, and the lack of DNA leaves this call unchecked. Germline-derived CDR1 and CDR2 are SEHNR and FQNEAQ (reference sequence). There are 15 residues in the CDR3. CDR3 in amino acids: CASSLVALGQDEQFF.

The chain links TRBV20-1 to TRBJ2-7; TCRdb calls TRBD1, which cannot be checked without DNA. The CDR3 extends over 13 amino acids. The germline CDR1 and CDR2 sequences are DFQATT and SNEGSKA (reference sequence). The CDR3 is CSARTPVAYEQYF.

The V and J genes are TRBV11-2 and TRBJ2-5. Germline V lookup: CDR1 SGHAT, CDR2 FQNNGV. This CDR3 is built from 13 residues. CDR3: CASSLDLEETQYF.

This chain uses TRBV29-1 with TRBJ1-1. This CDR3 region has 14 residues. CDR1 SQVTM and CDR2 ANQGSEA come from the germline V gene. CDR3 amino acids: CSVEVSSRGTEAFF.

This chain connects TRBV15 to TRBJ2-4; TCRdb returns TRBD1, unconfirmable since there is no DNA. The CDR3 length is 13 residues. Germline V gene sequence: CDR1 LNHNV, CDR2 YYDKDF (reference sequence). The CDR3 sequence: CATSKYRGDIQYF.

The J gene is TRBJ1-5, the V gene TRBV2. The germline V gene encodes CDR1 SNHLY and CDR2 FYNNEI. This CDR3 comprises 15 residues. This CDR3 is CASSAPGMGNQPQHF.

This rearrangement joins TRBV15 to TRBJ1-1; TCRdb picks TRBD1, but there is no DNA to check that call. The germline gives CDR1 LNHNV, CDR2 YYDKDF (reference sequence). This CDR3 contains 15 residues. The CDR3 spells CATSPRTGLNTEAFF.

This chain joins TRBV6-6 and TRBJ2-7; the D call from TCRdb, TRBD2, cannot be confirmed without DNA. CDR3 length: 16 residues. Germline CDR1 and CDR2: MNHNY and SVGAGI (reference sequence). This CDR3 reads CASSLSSGRALYEQYF.

This chain uses TRBV12-3 or TRBV12-4 with TRBJ2-7; TCRdb reports TRBD1, a call that lacks DNA to check it against. This CDR3 is 15 amino acids long. This chain's CDR3 is CASSPTGTGIYEQYF.

V and J are TRBV28 and TRBJ1-4; TCRdb picks TRBD1, but there is no DNA to check that call. The germline gives CDR1 MDHEN, CDR2 SYDVKM. The CDR3 length is 14 residues. The CDR3 reads CASRTGATNEKLFF.

The chain links TRBV28 to TRBJ2-1; TCRdb selects TRBD2, and the lack of DNA leaves this call unchecked. Germline V gives CDR1 MDHEN, CDR2 SYDVKM. The CDR3 loop spans 16 amino acids. The CDR3 is CASSFGARDPNNEQFF.

The gene calls are TRBV3-1 and TRBJ2-2; no DNA is available, so the TRBD2 call from TCRdb remains unchecked. The CDR3 is 15 residues long. In germline, CDR1 is LGHDT, CDR2 YNNKEL (reference sequence). CDR3 sequence: CASSLGETGTGELFF.